A single sample is the source of the 6 T cell receptor beta chains below, sequenced in a study of breast tumors, draining lymph nodes, adjacent tissues. Breast cancer patients provided tissue from their axillary draining lymph nodes. TCRdb used MiXCR to reprocess the multiplex PCR reads, holding one entry per CDR3 protein. The sample comprises fewer than 200,000 distinct CDR3 sequences, roughly a third of which are singletons, and around 4.5% rests with the top ten. The sequencing sample was made of axillary lymph node tissue. The source of these receptors is a female donor with breast cancer. Some clones in this sample may be carry-over from other donors' samples.

This clonotype was recorded many times. The chain joins TRBV3-1 to TRBJ1-5; 7 nucleotides match TRBD1. V was pared by 2 bases and J by 2 bases, with 0 bases of the junction left unmatched. The CDR3 has 14 amino acids. Germline V gives CDR1 LGHDT, CDR2 YNNKEL (reference sequence). The CDR3 coding sequence is TGTGCCAGCAGCCAAACAGGGGGCAATCAGCCCCAGCATTTT. It codes for CASSQTGGNQPQHF.

The table lists this clonotype with many counts. V is TRBV6-4 and J is TRBJ1-2, with unresolved D. Germline lookup yields CDR1 MRHNA and CDR2 SNTAGT. Trimming shortened V by 9 bases and J by 1 base, and 12 bases separated the two germline ends. The CDR3 totals 13 residues. The CDR3 sequence is CARSPKINYGYTF. For the CDR3, the DNA is TGTGCCAGATCACCGAAAATTAACTATGGCTACACCTTC.

As to this clonotype: Germline is not matched at one junction end, which may reflect a read error. V usage is TRBV24-1 and J usage is TRBJ2-7, with 8 nucleotides matching TRBD1. The CDR3 length is 15 residues. CDR1 KGHDR and CDR2 SFDVKD come from the germline V gene. The DNA of the CDR3 is TGTGCCAGCAGTTCGGGTGGGACAGGATCCTACGAGCAGTACTTC. It encodes CASSSGGTGSYEQYF.

A note on this clonotype: With a much larger clone just one base away, this may be a read error. V gene TRBV20-1 combines with J gene TRBJ1-2, with TRBD1 identical over 7 bases. The CDR3 sequence is 12 residues long. CDR1 is DFQATT, CDR2 SNEGSKA, per germline (reference sequence). CDR3 sequence: CSARTGSYGSTF. The CDR3 coding sequence is TGCAGTGCCAGGACAGGTTCCTATGGCTCCACCTTC.

This clonotype has a count of ten or more. V gene TRBV7-9 combines with J gene TRBJ2-1; TRBD1 aligns across 10 bases. This CDR3 contains 15 residues. Unmatched junction bases numbered 8, after V lost 2 bases and J lost 10 bases. Germline V gives CDR1 SEHNR, CDR2 FQNEAQ (reference sequence). CDR3 bases: TGTGCCAGCAGCTTAAGGGGACAGGGGACCAAAGAGCAGTTCTTC. Protein product: CASSLRGQGTKEQFF.

The chain is built from TRBV6-5 and TRBJ2-3, with D possibly being TRBD2 (6 bases). This CDR3 region has 14 residues. Germline CDR1 and CDR2: MNHEY and SVGAGI. V was clipped by 8 bases and J by 4 bases, with 16 bases between them. CDR3 amino acids: CASSVSGIADTQYF. DNA for the CDR3: TGTGCCAGCTCCGTTAGCGGAATCGCAGATACGCAGTATTTT.